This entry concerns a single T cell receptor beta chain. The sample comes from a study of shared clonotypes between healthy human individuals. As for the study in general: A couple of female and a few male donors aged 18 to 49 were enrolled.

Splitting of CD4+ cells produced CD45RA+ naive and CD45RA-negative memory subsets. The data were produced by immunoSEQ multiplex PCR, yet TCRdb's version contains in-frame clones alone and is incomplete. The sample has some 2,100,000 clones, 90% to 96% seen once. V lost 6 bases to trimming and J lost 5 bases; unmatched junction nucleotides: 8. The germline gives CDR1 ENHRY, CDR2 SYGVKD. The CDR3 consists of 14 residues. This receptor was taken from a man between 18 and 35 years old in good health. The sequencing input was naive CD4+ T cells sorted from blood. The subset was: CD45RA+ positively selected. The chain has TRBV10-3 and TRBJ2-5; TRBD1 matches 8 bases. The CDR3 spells CAISHSRGQETQYF. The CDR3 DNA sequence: TGTGCCATCAGCCATAGCAGGGGGCAGGAGACCCAGTACTTC.